Given below is one T cell receptor beta chain in context. This entry is derived from a study of blood T cell repertoires in COVID-19. The wider study: Acute and convalescent COVID-19 samples came from the United States, Italy and Spain.

Assay used: immunoSEQ multiplex PCR; TCRdb lists only in-frame clones, some missing. In the table there are fewer than 400,000 clones, about 89% of which are singletons. The study recruited people aged roughly 18 to 100 years across about 25 US areas. Participants' own reports of clinical history determined their cohort assignment. The CDR3 sequence is 16 residues long. J lost 0 bases, V lost 7 bases, and 10 bases had no gene match. The germline CDR1 and CDR2 sequences are SQVTM and ANQGSEA. The gene calls are TRBV29-1 and TRBJ1-3, with 9 bases fitting TRBD1. Sequenced sample: PBMCs or T cells enriched from blood (not recorded which). The clonotype comes from a man between 60 and 75 years old who had recovered from COVID-19. CDR3 DNA sequence: TGCAGCGCTACCGGTACAGGGGGCGGCTCTGGAAACACCATATATTTT. Its protein product is CSATGTGGGSGNTIYF.